This T cell receptor (beta chain) stems from a study of memory CD4+ T cells and cytomegalovirus serostatus. Germline lookup yields CDR1 KGHSH and CDR2 LQKENI. The CDR3 runs to 16 residues. V shed 1 base and J 8 bases; nucleotides not matched to a gene: 10. Single viable CD3+CD4+CD8-CD45RO+ cells were sorted as the memory CD4+ T cells. The method was immunoSEQ multiplex PCR; TCRdb's version includes in-frame clones alone and lacks a portion of them. The repertoire holds roughly 40,000 clones, 78% seen once, with approximately 0.78% in the top ten. J is TRBJ1-4 and V is TRBV18; the match to TRBD1 covers 7 bases. The sample comprised memory CD4+ T cells from blood. The TCR sequence derives from an adult in good health and CMV-seronegative. CDR3 DNA: TGTGCCAGCTCACCACGCCAGCAGGGGGTCGGCGAAAAACTGTTTTTT. This gives the protein CASSPRQQGVGEKLFF.